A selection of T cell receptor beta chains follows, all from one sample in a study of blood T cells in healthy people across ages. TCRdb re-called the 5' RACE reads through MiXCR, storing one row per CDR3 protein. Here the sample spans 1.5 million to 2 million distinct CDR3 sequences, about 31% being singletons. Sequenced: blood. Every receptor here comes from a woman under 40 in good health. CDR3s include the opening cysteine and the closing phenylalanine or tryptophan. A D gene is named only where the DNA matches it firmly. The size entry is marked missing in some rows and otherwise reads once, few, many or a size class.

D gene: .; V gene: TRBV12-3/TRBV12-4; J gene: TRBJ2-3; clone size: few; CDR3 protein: CASSQPGMHTQYF; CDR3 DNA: TGTGCCAGCAGTCAACCGGGTATGCATACGCAGTATTTT
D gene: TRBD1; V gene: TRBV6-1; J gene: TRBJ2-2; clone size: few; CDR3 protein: CASWGVGLDRENTGELFF; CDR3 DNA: TGTGCCAGTTGGGGCGTTGGGTTGGACAGGGAGAACACCGGGGAGCTGTTTTTT
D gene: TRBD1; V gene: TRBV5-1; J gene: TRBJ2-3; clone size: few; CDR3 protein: CASSGGQGGNTDTQYF; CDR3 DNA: TGCGCCAGCAGCGGAGGACAGGGAGGAAACACAGATACGCAGTATTTT
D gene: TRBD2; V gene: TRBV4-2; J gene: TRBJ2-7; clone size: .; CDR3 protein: CACSQGTSGTYEQYF; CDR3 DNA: TGTGCCTGCAGCCAAGGGACTAGCGGTACCTACGAGCAGTACTTC
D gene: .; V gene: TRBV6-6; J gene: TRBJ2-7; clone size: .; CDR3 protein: CAVRGQYSSYEQYF; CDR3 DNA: TGTGCCGTTCGTGGACAGTACAGCTCCTACGAGCAGTACTTC
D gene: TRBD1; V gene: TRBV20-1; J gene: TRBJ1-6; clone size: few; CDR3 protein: CSARVGGQGEGSPLHF; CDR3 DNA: TGCAGTGCTAGAGTTGGGGGACAGGGGGAAGGTTCACCCCTCCACTTT
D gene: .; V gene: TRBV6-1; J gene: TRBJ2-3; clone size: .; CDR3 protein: CASSEWRDTQYF; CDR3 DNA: TGTGCCAGCAGTGAATGGAGGGATACGCAGTATTTT
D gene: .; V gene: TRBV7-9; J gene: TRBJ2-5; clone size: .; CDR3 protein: CASDIPHDRFGTQYF; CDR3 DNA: TGTGCCAGCGACATCCCTCACGACAGATTTGGGACCCAGTACTTC
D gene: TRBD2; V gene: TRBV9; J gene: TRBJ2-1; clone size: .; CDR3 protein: CASSVVLAGPYNKQFF; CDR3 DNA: TGTGCCAGCAGCGTAGTACTAGCGGGACCCTACAATAAGCAGTTCTTC
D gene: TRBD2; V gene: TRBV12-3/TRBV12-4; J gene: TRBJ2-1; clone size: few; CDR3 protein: CASSARLAGDREQFF; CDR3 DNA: TGTGCCAGCAGTGCCAGACTTGCGGGGGATCGTGAGCAGTTCTTC
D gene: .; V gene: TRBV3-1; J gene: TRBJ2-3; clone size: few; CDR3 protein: CASSQDPVKDTQYF; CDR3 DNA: TGTGCCAGCAGCCAAGATCCGGTCAAGGATACGCAGTATTTT
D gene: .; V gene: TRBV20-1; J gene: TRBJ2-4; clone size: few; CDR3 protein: CSARAGGLAKNIQYF; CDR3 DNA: TGCAGTGCTAGGGCCGGGGGGCTAGCCAAAAACATTCAGTACTTC
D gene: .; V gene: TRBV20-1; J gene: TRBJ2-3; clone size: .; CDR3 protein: CSARLESTDTQYF; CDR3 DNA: TGCAGTGCTAGACTGGAAAGCACAGATACGCAGTATTTT
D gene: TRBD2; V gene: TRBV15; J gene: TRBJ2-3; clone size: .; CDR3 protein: CATSRDRSGRATDTQYF; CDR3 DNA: TGTGCCACCAGCAGAGATCGGTCCGGGAGGGCCACAGATACGCAGTATTTT
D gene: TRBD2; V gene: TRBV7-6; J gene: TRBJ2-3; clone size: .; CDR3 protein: CASSRLAGGPSTIDTQYF; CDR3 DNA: TGTGCCAGCAGCCGACTAGCGGGGGGGCCTAGTACTATAGATACGCAGTATTTT
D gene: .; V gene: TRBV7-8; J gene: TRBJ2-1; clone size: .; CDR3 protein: CVSSLAPAGARTYIRYNEQFF; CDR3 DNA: TGTGTCAGCAGCTTAGCCCCGGCAGGGGCCCGGACGTACATAAGGTACAATGAGCAGTTCTTC
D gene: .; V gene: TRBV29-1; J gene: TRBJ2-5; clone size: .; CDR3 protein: CSIRDSQGETQYF; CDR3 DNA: TGCAGCATCCGGGACTCTCAGGGAGAGACCCAGTACTTC
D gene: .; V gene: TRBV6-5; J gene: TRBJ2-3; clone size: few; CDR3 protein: CASSLRDETDTQYF; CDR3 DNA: TGTGCCAGCAGTTTGCGGGATGAGACAGATACGCAGTATTTT
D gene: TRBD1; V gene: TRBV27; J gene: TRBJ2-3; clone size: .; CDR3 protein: CASSFFGTPEGTDTQYF; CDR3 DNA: TGTGCCAGCAGTTTCTTCGGGACCCCGGAAGGGACAGATACCCAGTATTTT
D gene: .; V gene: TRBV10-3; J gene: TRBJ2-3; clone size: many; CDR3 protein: CAISELQSTDTQYF; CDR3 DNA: TGTGCCATCAGTGAGCTACAGAGCACAGATACGCAGTATTTT
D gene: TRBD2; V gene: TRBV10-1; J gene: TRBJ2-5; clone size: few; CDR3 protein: CASSDGTSRGETQYF; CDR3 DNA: TGCGCCAGCAGTGACGGGACTAGTCGAGGGGAGACCCAGTACTTC
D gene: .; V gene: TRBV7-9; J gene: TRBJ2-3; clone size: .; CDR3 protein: CASSRLSGSADTQYF; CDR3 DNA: TGTGCCAGCAGCCGCCTCTCGGGGAGCGCAGATACGCAGTATTTT
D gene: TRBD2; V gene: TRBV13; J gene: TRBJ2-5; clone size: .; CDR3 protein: CASVSGKDNEQYF; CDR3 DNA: TGTGCCAGCGTAAGCGGGAAGGACAATGAGCAGTACTTC
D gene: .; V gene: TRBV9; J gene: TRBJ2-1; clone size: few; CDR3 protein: CANSPGLRTPGNEQFF; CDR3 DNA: TGTGCCAACAGCCCTGGATTAAGAACTCCCGGCAATGAGCAGTTCTTC
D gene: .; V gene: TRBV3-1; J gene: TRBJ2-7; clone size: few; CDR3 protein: CASSLIDGYEQYF; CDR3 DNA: TGTGCCAGCAGCCTGATAGACGGATACGAGCAGTACTTC
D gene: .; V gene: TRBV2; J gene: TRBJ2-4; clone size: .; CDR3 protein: CASTEKNIQYF; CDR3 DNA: TGTGCCAGCACTGAGAAAAACATTCAGTACTTC
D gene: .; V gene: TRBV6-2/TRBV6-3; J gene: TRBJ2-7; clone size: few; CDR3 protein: CASTDDSDHSYEQYF; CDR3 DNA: TGTGCCAGCACTGACGACAGCGATCATTCCTACGAGCAGTACTTC
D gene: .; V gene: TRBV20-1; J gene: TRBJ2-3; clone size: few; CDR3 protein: CSVRRSTDTQYF; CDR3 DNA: TGCAGTGTCCGCCGTTCCACAGATACGCAGTATTTT
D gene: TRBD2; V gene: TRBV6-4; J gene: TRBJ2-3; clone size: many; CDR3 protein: CASSEAGGIDTQYF; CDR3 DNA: TGTGCCAGCAGTGAAGCGGGGGGAATAGATACGCAGTATTTT
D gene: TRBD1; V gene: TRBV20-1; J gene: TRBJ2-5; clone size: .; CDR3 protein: CSARTGKGETQYF; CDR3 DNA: TGCAGTGCCCGGACAGGGAAGGGCGAGACCCAGTACTTC
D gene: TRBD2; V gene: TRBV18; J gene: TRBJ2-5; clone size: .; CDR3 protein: CASSTLAETQYF; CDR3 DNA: TGTGCCAGCTCCACACTAGCGGAGACCCAGTACTTC
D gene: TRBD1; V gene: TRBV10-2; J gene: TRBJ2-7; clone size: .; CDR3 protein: CASSEVETGKGEQYF; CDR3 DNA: TGCGCCAGCAGTGAAGTAGAGACAGGGAAGGGCGAGCAGTACTTC
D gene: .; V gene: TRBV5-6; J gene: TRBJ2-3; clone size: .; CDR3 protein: CASISRTRLISTDTQYF; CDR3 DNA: TGTGCCAGCATCTCTCGGACCAGGTTGATTAGCACAGATACGCAGTATTTT
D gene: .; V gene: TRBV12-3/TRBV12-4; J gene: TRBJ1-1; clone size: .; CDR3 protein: CASSLRGTAPVGTEAFF; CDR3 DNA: TGTGCCAGCAGTTTACGGGGGACGGCCCCGGTGGGCACTGAAGCTTTCTTT
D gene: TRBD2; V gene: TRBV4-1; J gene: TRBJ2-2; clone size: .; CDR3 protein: CASRRGLAGGGIGELFF; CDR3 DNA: TGCGCCAGCAGACGCGGACTAGCGGGAGGTGGGATCGGGGAGCTGTTTTTT
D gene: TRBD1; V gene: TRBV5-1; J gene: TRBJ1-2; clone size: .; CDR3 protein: CASRPGQGGYGYTF; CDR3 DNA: TGCGCCAGCAGGCCGGGACAGGGAGGCTATGGCTACACCTTC
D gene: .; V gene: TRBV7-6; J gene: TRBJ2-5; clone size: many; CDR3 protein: CASSLHDRQETQYF; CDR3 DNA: TGTGCCAGCAGCTTACACGACAGACAAGAGACCCAGTACTTC
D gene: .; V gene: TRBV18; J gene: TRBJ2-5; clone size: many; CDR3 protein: CASSPQAPETQYF; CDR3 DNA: TGTGCCAGCTCACCACAAGCCCCAGAGACCCAGTACTTC
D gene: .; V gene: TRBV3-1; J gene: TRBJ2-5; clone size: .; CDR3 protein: CASSSPSQGGQETQYF; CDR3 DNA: TGTGCCAGCAGCTCCCCCAGTCAAGGGGGGCAAGAGACCCAGTACTTC
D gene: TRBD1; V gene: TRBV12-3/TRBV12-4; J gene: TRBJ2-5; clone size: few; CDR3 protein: CASRPSDRGRGTQYF; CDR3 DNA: TGTGCCAGCAGGCCCTCGGACAGGGGGCGCGGGACCCAGTACTTC
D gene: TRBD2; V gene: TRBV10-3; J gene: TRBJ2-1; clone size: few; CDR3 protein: CAISLLGGNEQFF; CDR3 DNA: TGTGCCATCAGCCTTTTGGGAGGGAATGAGCAGTTCTTC
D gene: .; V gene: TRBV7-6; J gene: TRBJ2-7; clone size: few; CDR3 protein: CASSVTVGGSYEQYF; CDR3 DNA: TGTGCCAGCAGCGTAACTGTCGGGGGCTCCTACGAGCAGTACTTC